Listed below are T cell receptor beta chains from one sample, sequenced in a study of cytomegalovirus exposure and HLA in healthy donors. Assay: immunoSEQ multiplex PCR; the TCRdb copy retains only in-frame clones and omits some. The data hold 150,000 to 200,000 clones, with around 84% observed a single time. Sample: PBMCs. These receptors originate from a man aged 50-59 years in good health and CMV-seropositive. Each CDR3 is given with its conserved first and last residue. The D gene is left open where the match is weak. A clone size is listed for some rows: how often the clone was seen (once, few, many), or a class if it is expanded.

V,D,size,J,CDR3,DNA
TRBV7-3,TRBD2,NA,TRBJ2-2,CASSPSGRELTGELFF,TGTGCCAGCAGCCCTAGCGGGAGGGAACTAACCGGGGAGCTGTTTTTT
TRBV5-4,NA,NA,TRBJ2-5,CASSLGSQQETQYF,TGTGCCAGCAGCTTGGGTAGTCAACAAGAGACCCAGTACTTC
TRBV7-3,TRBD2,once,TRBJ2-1,CASSFGGSYNEQFF,TGTGCCAGCAGCTTCGGGGGGTCCTACAATGAGCAGTTCTTC
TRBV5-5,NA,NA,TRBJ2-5,CASSLFQGRQETQYF,TGTGCCAGCAGCTTGTTTCAGGGGCGCCAAGAGACCCAGTACTTC
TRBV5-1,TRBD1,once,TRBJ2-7,CASSWDRIRNEQYF,TGCGCCAGCAGCTGGGACAGGATCCGTAACGAGCAGTACTTC
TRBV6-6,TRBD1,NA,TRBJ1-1,CASNPQGSTEAFF,TGTGCCAGCAACCCACAGGGGAGCACTGAAGCTTTCTTT
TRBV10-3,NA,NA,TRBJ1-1,CANLTEHNTEAFF,TGTGCCAACCTTACCGAGCACAACACTGAAGCTTTCTTT
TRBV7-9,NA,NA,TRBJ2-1,CASNPSGGNNEQFF,TGTGCCAGCAACCCCTCGGGCGGGAACAATGAGCAGTTCTTC
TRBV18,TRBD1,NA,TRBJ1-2,CASSTVPGQNYGYTF,TGTGCCAGCTCAACCGTACCGGGACAGAACTATGGCTACACCTTC
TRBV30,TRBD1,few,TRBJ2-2,CAWSGQGTGELFF,TGTGCCTGGAGTGGACAGGGTACCGGGGAGCTGTTTTTT
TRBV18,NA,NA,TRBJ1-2,CASSPLRGGFYGYTF,TGTGCCAGCTCCCCCCTCCGGGGTGGGTTTTATGGCTACACCTTC
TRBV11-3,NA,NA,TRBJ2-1,CASSPIAASSYNEQFF,TGTGCCAGCAGCCCTATAGCGGCCAGCTCCTACAATGAGCAGTTCTTC
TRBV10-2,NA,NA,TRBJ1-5,CATGAGVFQPQHF,TGCGCCACCGGGGCGGGGGTGTTTCAGCCCCAGCATTTT
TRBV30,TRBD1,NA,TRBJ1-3,CACSGQGWISGNTIYF,TGTGCCTGCAGCGGACAGGGGTGGATTTCTGGAAACACCATATATTTT
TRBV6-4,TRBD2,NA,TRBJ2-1,CASSDSGLAGSREASVEFF,TGTGCCAGCAGTGACTCGGGACTAGCGGGGAGTAGGGAAGCTTCCGTAGAGTTCTTC
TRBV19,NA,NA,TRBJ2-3,CASSIGQATDTQYF,TGTGCCAGTAGTATAGGACAGGCCACAGATACGCAGTATTTT
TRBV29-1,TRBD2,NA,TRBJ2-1,CSVASQLSDGGGAGNEQFF,TGCAGCGTCGCCAGTCAGTTATCGGATGGCGGGGGGGCGGGGAATGAGCAGTTCTTC
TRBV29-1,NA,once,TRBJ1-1,CSVDWGGVQSNTEAFF,TGCAGCGTTGATTGGGGGGGGGTGCAATCGAACACTGAAGCTTTCTTT
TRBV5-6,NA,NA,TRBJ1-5,CASSLGRGADQPQHF,TGTGCCAGCAGCTTGGGCAGGGGTGCCGATCAGCCCCAGCATTTT
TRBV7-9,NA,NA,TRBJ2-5,CASSLTGRQGGETQYF,TGTGCCAGCAGCTTAACGGGTCGGCAGGGTGGGGAGACCCAGTACTTC
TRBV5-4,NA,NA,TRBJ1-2,CASSPDSYGYTF,TGTGCCAGCAGCCCTGACAGCTATGGCTACACCTTC
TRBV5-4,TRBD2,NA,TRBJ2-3,CASSGGLAGSTDTQYF,TGTGCCAGCAGCGGTGGACTAGCGGGGAGCACAGATACGCAGTATTTT
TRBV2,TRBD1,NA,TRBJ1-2,CASSDPDRVQGYTF,TGTGCCAGCAGTGACCCCGACAGGGTACAAGGCTACACCTTC
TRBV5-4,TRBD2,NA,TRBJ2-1,CASSPGIAGDNEQFF,TGTGCCAGCAGCCCGGGGATAGCGGGAGACAATGAGCAGTTCTTC
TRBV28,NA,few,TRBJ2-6,CASSRTDINVLTF,TGTGCCAGCAGCCGGACAGACATCAACGTCCTGACTTTC
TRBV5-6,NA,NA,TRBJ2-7,CASSLATRNAYEQYF,TGTGCCAGCAGCTTGGCGACACGGAATGCCTACGAGCAGTACTTC
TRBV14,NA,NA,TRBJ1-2,CASSLDSVYGYTF,TGTGCCAGCAGCCTCGACAGTGTTTATGGCTACACCTTC
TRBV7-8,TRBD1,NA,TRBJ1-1,CASRQGAPAEAFF,TGTGCCAGCAGACAGGGGGCTCCAGCTGAAGCTTTCTTT
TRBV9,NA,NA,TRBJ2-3,CASRGGLATDTQYF,TGTGCCAGCAGAGGAGGGCTAGCCACAGATACGCAGTATTTT
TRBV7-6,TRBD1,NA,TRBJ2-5,CASSQGQGTETQYF,TGTGCCAGCAGCCAAGGACAGGGCACCGAGACCCAGTACTTC
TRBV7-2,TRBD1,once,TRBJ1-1,CASSFGTGGNTEAFF,TGTGCCAGCAGCTTTGGGACAGGGGGCAACACTGAAGCTTTCTTT
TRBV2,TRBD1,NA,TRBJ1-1,CASNSQGYGTEAFF,TGTGCCAGCAATTCACAGGGGTACGGCACTGAAGCTTTCTTT
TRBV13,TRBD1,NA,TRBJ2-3,CASSLETGGADTQYF,TGTGCCAGCAGCTTAGAGACAGGGGGCGCAGATACGCAGTATTTT
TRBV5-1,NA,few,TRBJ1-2,CASSPGTSGYTF,TGCGCCAGCAGCCCCGGGACTTCCGGCTACACCTTC
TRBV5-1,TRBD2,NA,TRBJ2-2,CASSDRGLANTGELFF,TGCGCCAGCAGCGATCGGGGACTAGCGAACACCGGGGAGCTGTTTTTT
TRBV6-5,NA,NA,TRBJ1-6,CASTNGPPGGSPLHF,TGTGCCAGCACCAACGGCCCCCCCGGCGGTTCACCCCTCCACTTT
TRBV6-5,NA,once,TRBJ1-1,CAGSYDLRQPEAFF,TGTGCCGGCAGTTACGACCTGAGACAACCTGAAGCTTTCTTT
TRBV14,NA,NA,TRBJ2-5,CASSHLDVVETQYF,TGTGCCAGCAGCCACCTAGACGTTGTAGAGACCCAGTACTTC
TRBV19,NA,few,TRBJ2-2,CASSMLDRTSGELFF,TGTGCCAGTAGTATGCTGGACCGGACATCCGGGGAGCTGTTTTTT
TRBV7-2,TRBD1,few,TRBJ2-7,CASSIRDRGIYEQYF,TGTGCCAGCAGCATCCGGGACAGGGGTATCTACGAGCAGTACTTC